The 2 T cell receptor beta chains listed next were all sequenced from one sample in a study of blood T cell repertoires in COVID-19. TCRdb keeps only in-frame clones here, not all; method: immunoSEQ multiplex PCR. The table shows about 280,000 clones, with 65% to 90% occurring only once. The sequencing sample was made of peripheral blood. These receptors came from a man in his fifties or sixties with active or convalescent COVID-19.

The chain links TRBV27 to TRBJ1-1, with 7 bases identical to TRBD1. This CDR3 region has 14 residues. The junction had 11 bases not matched to a gene; V was cut back by 9 bases and J by 4 bases. Per germline, CDR1 MNHEY and CDR2 SMNVEV (reference sequence). The chain's CDR3 is CASRQGPGGTEAFF. The CDR3 nucleotides are TGTGCCAGTAGACAGGGCCCTGGGGGCACTGAAGCTTTCTTT.

V and J are TRBV3-1 (or the pseudogene TRBV3-2) and TRBJ1-1; 7 bases fit TRBD1. J gave up 1 base and V 5 bases, and 7 bases lay outside the gene matches. The CDR3 runs to 15 residues. Germline V gene data show CDR1 as LGHDT and CDR2 as YNNKEL (reference sequence). Here the CDR3 reads CASSVHRGPNTEAFF. CDR3 DNA: TGTGCCAGCAGCGTCCACAGGGGCCCGAACACTGAAGCTTTCTTT.